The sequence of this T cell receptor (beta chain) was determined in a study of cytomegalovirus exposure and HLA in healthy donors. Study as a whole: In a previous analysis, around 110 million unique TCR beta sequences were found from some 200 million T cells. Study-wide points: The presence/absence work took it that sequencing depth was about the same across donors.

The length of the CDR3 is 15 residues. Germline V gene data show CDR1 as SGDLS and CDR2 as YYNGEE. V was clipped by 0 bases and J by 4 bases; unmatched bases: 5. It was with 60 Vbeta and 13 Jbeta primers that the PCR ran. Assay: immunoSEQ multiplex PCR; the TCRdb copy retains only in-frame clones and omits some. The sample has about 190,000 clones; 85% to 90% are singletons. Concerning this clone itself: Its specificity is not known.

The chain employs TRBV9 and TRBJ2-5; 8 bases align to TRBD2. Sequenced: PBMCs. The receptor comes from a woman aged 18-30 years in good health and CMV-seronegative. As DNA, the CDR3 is TGTGCCAGCAGCGTAGCGGGAGGGCCCTCAGAGACCCAGTACTTC. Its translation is CASSVAGGPSETQYF.